This is a list of T cell receptor beta chains from one sample in a study of human T cells and chemical hapten exposure. Using its own MiXCR run on the reads, TCRdb lists one record per CDR3 protein. The table shows around 120,000 distinct CDR3 sequences, with less than 10% occurring only once. The source material was whole blood. The receptor source for this set is a human donor in good health. Some clones in this sample may be carry-over from other donors' samples. The CDR3 runs from the conserved cysteine through the conserved F or W. A D gene is named only where the DNA matches it firmly. Rows may omit the clone size; those that give it use once, few, many or a size class.

D | J | V | length | size | DNA | CDR3
- | TRBJ2-7 | TRBV5-1 | 14 | - | TGCGCCAGCAGCTTGGCCGACAGTGGCTACGAGCAGTACTTC | CASSLADSGYEQYF
- | TRBJ1-3 | TRBV5-1 | 15 | - | TGCGCCAGCCGCAGGGAAGGAAGCTCTGGAAACACCATATATTTT | CASRREGSSGNTIYF
TRBD2 | TRBJ2-4 | TRBV12-3/TRBV12-4 | 16 | few | TGTGCCAGCAGTTTACCCAGCGGGAGAGCCAAAAACATTCAGTACTTC | CASSLPSGRAKNIQYF
- | TRBJ2-7 | TRBV9 | 16 | - | TGTGCCAGCAGCGTAGGGAATCTACGCCCGGGGGACGAGCAGTACTTC | CASSVGNLRPGDEQYF
TRBD1 | TRBJ2-7 | TRBV5-1 | 17 | few | TGCGCCAGCAGCTCGACCGCCGGGACAGGGAATACCTACGAGCAGTACTTC | CASSSTAGTGNTYEQYF
- | TRBJ1-4 | TRBV2 | 13 | many | TGTGCCAGCAGTCCCGGCCGGGATGAAAAACTGTTTTTT | CASSPGRDEKLFF
- | TRBJ1-5 | TRBV15 | 15 | many | TGTGCCACCAGCAGAGCAGGAGGTAGCAATCAGCCCCAGCATTTT | CATSRAGGSNQPQHF
TRBD1 | TRBJ1-1 | TRBV29-1 | 14 | - | TGCAGCGTTGCACCAGGGGGGGTGAACACTGAAGCTTTCTTT | CSVAPGGVNTEAFF
- | TRBJ2-1 | TRBV5-1 | 16 | few | TGCGCCAGCAGCCTGACGGGAAACAGGGAGGGAAATGAGCAGTTCTTC | CASSLTGNREGNEQFF
- | TRBJ1-1 | TRBV29-1 | 12 | few | TGCAGCGTTGGTCCTCAGGGCACTGAAGCTTTCTTT | CSVGPQGTEAFF
- | TRBJ2-3 | TRBV29-1 | 15 | few | TGCAGCGTTGAAATGGACGGGATCACGGCAGATACGCAGTATTTT | CSVEMDGITADTQYF
- | TRBJ2-1 | TRBV11-1 | 15 | many | TGTGCCAGCAGCTGGGACGGGAGCTCCTACAATGAGCAGTTCTTC | CASSWDGSSYNEQFF
- | TRBJ2-1 | TRBV10-3 | 13 | - | TGTGCCATCAGTGCCCCAGGGTTAGGTGAGCAGTTCTTC | CAISAPGLGEQFF
TRBD2 | TRBJ2-1 | TRBV6-5 | 15 | - | TGTGCCAGCAGTAAAGGACTAGCGGGGGGAACTCCACAGTTCTTC | CASSKGLAGGTPQFF
TRBD1 | TRBJ1-5 | TRBV19 | 17 | many | TGTGCCAGTAGTATAAAGGACAGGATTTATAGCAATCAGCCCCAGCATTTT | CASSIKDRIYSNQPQHF
- | TRBJ1-5 | TRBV6-5 | 17 | many | TGTGCCAGCAGTTCCAACCGACAGGCCTGGGGGAATCAGCCCCAGCATTTT | CASSSNRQAWGNQPQHF
TRBD1 | TRBJ2-2 | TRBV20-1 | 14 | - | TGCAGTGCTAGAAAGGAACAGGGGACCGGGGAGCTGTTTTTT | CSARKEQGTGELFF
TRBD2 | TRBJ2-1 | TRBV3-1 | 15 | - | TGTGCCAGCAGCCAAGGGTTAGCGGGGTTCAATGAGCAGTTCTTC | CASSQGLAGFNEQFF
TRBD2 | TRBJ2-3 | TRBV15 | 16 | - | TGTGCCACCAGCAGAGGAGGGGGGCCTAGCGGGAATACGCAGTATTTT | CATSRGGGPSGNTQYF
- | TRBJ1-2 | TRBV6-2/TRBV6-3 | 13 | - | TGTGCCAGCACCGGACAGACCAACTATGGCTACACCTTC | CASTGQTNYGYTF
- | TRBJ1-1 | TRBV6-2/TRBV6-3 | 15 | few | TGTGCCAGCAGTTACTGGGGGCCCGGCGGCACTGAAGCTTTCTTT | CASSYWGPGGTEAFF
- | TRBJ1-4 | TRBV10-3 | 14 | many | TGTGCCATCAGTGAGTCGGCAACTAATGAAAAACTGTTTTTT | CAISESATNEKLFF
TRBD1 | TRBJ2-2 | TRBV19 | 16 | many | TGTGCCAGTAGTATCCTGGGACAGGGGGGGACCGGGGAGCTGTTTTTT | CASSILGQGGTGELFF
- | TRBJ2-5 | TRBV20-1 | 14 | few | TGCAGTGCTCGATCCGGGACGGAACAAGAGACCCAGTACTTC | CSARSGTEQETQYF
- | TRBJ1-1 | TRBV29-1 | 12 | many | TGCAGCGCGCGGGATCAGAACACTGAAGCTTTCTTT | CSARDQNTEAFF
TRBD1 | TRBJ2-7 | TRBV9 | 14 | many | TGTGCCAGCGCTACCGGGACAGGGCCCTACGAGCAGTACTTC | CASATGTGPYEQYF
TRBD2 | TRBJ2-1 | TRBV7-8 | 16 | - | TGTGCCAGCAGCCCGGGACTAGCGGGGGAAACCAATGAGCAGTTCTTC | CASSPGLAGETNEQFF
TRBD2 | TRBJ2-3 | TRBV20-1 | 14 | once | TGCAGTGCTAGAGCGGCGGGAGCCACAGATACGCAGTATTTT | CSARAAGATDTQYF
- | TRBJ1-2 | TRBV28 | 16 | - | TGTGCCAGCAGTCCCTCCTGGGGGGATAGTGACTATGGCTACACCTTC | CASSPSWGDSDYGYTF
- | TRBJ2-6 | TRBV14 | 16 | - | TGTGCCAGCAGCCAAGATGGAGTGGCTGGGGCCAACGTCCTGACTTTC | CASSQDGVAGANVLTF
- | TRBJ2-1 | TRBV4-3 | 14 | - | TGCGCCAGCAGCCAAGAAGGGCCATACAATGAGCAGTTCTTC | CASSQEGPYNEQFF
- | TRBJ1-2 | TRBV6-2/TRBV6-3 | 12 | many | TGTGCCGGGGGAGATGGGGGAAGCGGCTACACCTTC | CAGGDGGSGYTF
TRBD1 | TRBJ2-1 | TRBV7-9 | 15 | few | TGTGCCAGCAGCCCCACAGGGGCATCAGCCAATGAGCAGTTCTTC | CASSPTGASANEQFF
- | TRBJ2-5 | TRBV6-5 | 13 | - | TGTGCCAGCTGGGCGGCGGGAACAGAGACCCAGTACTTC | CASWAAGTETQYF
TRBD1 | TRBJ2-7 | TRBV23-1 | 15 | - | TGCGCCAGCTTCCTTCCTTTGACAGGGGCCTACGAGCAGTACTTC | CASFLPLTGAYEQYF
TRBD2 | TRBJ2-3 | TRBV29-1 | 14 | few | TGCAGCGTTGTAGTAGCGGGAGTTGCAGATACGCAGTATTTT | CSVVVAGVADTQYF
TRBD1 | TRBJ2-7 | TRBV27 | 16 | many | TGTGCCAGCAGTGCCGATCCCGGGACAGGGGTATACGAGCAGTACTTC | CASSADPGTGVYEQYF